The 20 T cell receptor beta chains reported below all come from one sample, sequenced in a study of identical twins. TCRdb itself ran the 5' RACE reads through MiXCR, one entry per CDR3 protein. The repertoire includes approximately 670,000 distinct CDR3 sequences, roughly 6% of them detected once, and roughly 2% sits in the top ten. Source material: naive T cells sorted from blood. These receptors were collected from a man aged 18 to 35 in good health.

The chain links TRBV6-2 or TRBV6-3 to TRBJ2-1, with 8 bases matching TRBD2. V dropped 5 bases and J dropped 8; count of bases not matched to a gene: 8. CDR1 is MNHEY, CDR2 SVGEGT, per germline. This CDR3 has 14 amino acids. The CDR3 is CASSQGLGLDEQFF. Here the CDR3 DNA reads TGTGCCAGCAGTCAGGGACTAGGGTTGGATGAGCAGTTCTTC.

This chain joins TRBV7-9 and TRBJ2-1; TRBD2 matches 7 bases. Germline lookup yields CDR1 SEHNR and CDR2 FQNEAQ (reference sequence). The CDR3 length is 16 residues. Trimming at V came to 3 bases and at J to 0 bases, leaving 5 bases not matched to a gene. The CDR3 region has the DNA TGTGCCAGCAGCTTCCGCCCTAGCGGCTCCTACAATGAGCAGTTCTTC. Protein sequence: CASSFRPSGSYNEQFF. Based on the CDR3 plus reference TRBV7-9 and TRBJ2-1, the full variable domain is DTGVSQNPRHKITKRGQNVTFRCDPISEHNRLYWYRQTLGQGPEFLTYFQNEAQLEKSRLLSDRFSAERPKGSFSTLEIQRTEQGDSAMYLCASSFRPSGSYNEQFFGPGTRLTVL.

This clonotype has a count of ten or more. J is TRBJ2-1 and V is TRBV29-1; the match to TRBD2 covers 8 bases. The ends lost 7 bases at V and 2 bases at J; junction bases unmatched: 7. Germline CDR1 reads SQVTM; CDR2 reads ANQGSEA. This CDR3 has 14 amino acids. The CDR3 DNA reads TGCAGCGCCCAAAGCGGGAGCGCCTACAATGAGCAGTTCTTC. Encoded protein: CSAQSGSAYNEQFF.

Ten or more counts support this clonotype. V is TRBV6-1 and J is TRBJ2-1, with TRBD2 matching 13 bases. The CDR3 length is 16 residues. After removal of 6 bases from V and 9 bases from J, the junction contained 11 bases not matched to a gene. Germline V gene sequence: CDR1 MNHNS, CDR2 SASEGT. The CDR3 spells CASRPLLLAGGPEQFF. CDR3 nucleotide sequence: TGTGCCAGCAGGCCCCTCCTACTAGCGGGAGGGCCTGAGCAGTTCTTC.

This clonotype came up many times. The chain uses TRBV12-5 and TRBJ2-3, with 14 bases that match TRBD2. Germline-derived CDR1 and CDR2 are LGHNT and FRNRAP. V dropped 4 bases and J dropped 3; count of bases not matched to a gene: 3. The CDR3 is made up of 16 amino acids. CDR3 in DNA: TGTGCTAGTGGTTCAGGGACTAGCGGGAGAACAGATACGCAGTATTTT. Its translation: CASGSGTSGRTDTQYF.

This clonotype has a count of ten or more. This chain links TRBV9 with TRBJ2-2; D is unresolved. Germline V CDR1 and CDR2: SGDLS, YYNGEE. V was pared by 0 bases and J by 1 base, with 7 bases between. The CDR3 spans 15 residues. The CDR3 loop is CASSVASKNTGELFF. As DNA, the CDR3 is TGTGCCAGCAGCGTAGCCAGTAAGAACACCGGGGAGCTGTTTTTT. The variable domain in full, completed from reference TRBV9 and TRBJ2-2, reads DSGVTQTPKHLITATGQRVTLRCSPRSGDLSVYWYQQSLDQGLQFLIQYYNGEERAKGNILERFSAQQFPDLHSELNLSSLELGDSALYFCASSVASKNTGELFFGEGSRLTVL.

This clonotype was counted a few times. This chain connects TRBV4-1 to TRBJ2-1, with 10 bases lining up with TRBD2. Germline V gene sequence: CDR1 MGHRA, CDR2 YSYEKL. The length of the CDR3 is 15 residues. The trim removed 3 bases at V and 9 bases at J, leaving 8 bases unmatched. This CDR3 is CASSQLSGRNGEQFF. The DNA for the CDR3 is TGCGCCAGCAGCCAGCTTAGCGGGAGGAACGGTGAGCAGTTCTTC.

This clonotype showed up many times. The rearrangement uses TRBV7-9 and TRBJ1-6; D remains ambiguous. The ends were cut back, 3 bases at V and 9 bases at J, with 9 bases in the middle. This CDR3 comprises 13 residues. The germline CDR1 and CDR2 sequences are SEHNR and FQNEAQ (reference sequence). The CDR3 bases are TGTGCCAGCAGCTTGGCTGAAGGTTCACCCCTCCACTTT. Its protein is CASSLAEGSPLHF.

The CDR3 DNA sequence: TGCGCCAGCAGCGGCAGGGGGTATGGCTACACCTTC. Amino acids: CASSGRGYGYTF. The rearrangement links TRBV4-1 to TRBJ1-2, with 7 bases fitting TRBD1. The ends lost 5 bases at V and 5 bases at J; junction bases unmatched: 2. Germline loops: CDR1 MGHRA, CDR2 YSYEKL. CDR3 length: 12 amino acids.

This clonotype was observed many times. The V call is TRBV7-3, the J call TRBJ2-7, with D maybe TRBD1 (5 bases). Trimming pared 5 bases from V and 3 bases from J, leaving 11 bases between. The CDR3 covers 13 residues. CDR1 is SGHTA, CDR2 FQGTGA, per germline. The CDR3 reads CASSRYDSYEQYF. CDR3 in DNA: TGTGCCAGCAGCCGATACGACAGCTACGAGCAGTACTTC.

This clonotype has a count of ten or more. The chain uses TRBV6-5 and TRBJ2-3; D unclear. This CDR3 has 12 residues. V gave up 9 bases and J gave up 4 bases, with 11 bases separating them. CDR1 is MNHEY, CDR2 SVGAGI, per germline. CDR3 nucleotide sequence: TGTGCCAGTAGGAAAGGGCCAGATACGCAGTATTTT. Translated: CASRKGPDTQYF.

The V call is TRBV4-3, the J call TRBJ1-1; D unresolved. The V end was cut by 1 base, the J end by 2 bases, with 11 bases between. The CDR3 is made up of 15 amino acids. Germline assignment: CDR1 LGHNA and CDR2 YSLEER. The CDR3 sequence is CASSQVPELNTEAFF. CDR3 in DNA: TGCGCCAGCAGCCAAGTCCCCGAACTTAACACTGAAGCTTTCTTT.

V usage is TRBV20-1 and J usage is TRBJ2-7; TRBD1 might be the D (6 bases). Germline values: CDR1 DFQATT, CDR2 SNEGSKA (reference sequence). V was clipped by 6 bases and J by 7 bases, with 13 bases between them. This CDR3 contains 11 residues. This CDR3 reads CSARTALEQYF. In DNA, the CDR3 is TGCAGTGCACGGACAGCGTTAGAGCAGTACTTC.

This clonotype was recorded many times. This chain joins TRBV5-1 and TRBJ2-5; 11 bases agree with TRBD2. V trimming: 0 bases; J trimming: 2 bases; junction bases outside the gene matches: 6. The CDR3 length is 17 residues. Germline values: CDR1 SGHRS, CDR2 YFSETQ. CDR3 amino acids: CASSLVGLAGGQETQYF. CDR3 nucleotides: TGCGCCAGCAGCTTGGTGGGGCTAGCGGGAGGACAAGAGACCCAGTACTTC.

The V gene is TRBV6-5, the J gene TRBJ1-2; D is undetermined. The germline V and J ends were trimmed by 2 bases and 4 bases, with 8 bases remaining between them. This CDR3 is built from 13 residues. CDR1 MNHEY and CDR2 SVGAGI come from the germline V gene. CDR3 in DNA: TGTGCCAGCAGTTACAAAGGGTTCTATGGCTACACCTTC. The encoded protein is CASSYKGFYGYTF.

This clonotype appeared a few times. For the CDR3, the DNA is TGCAGTGCTAGAAGGAACACCGGGGAGCTGTTTTTT. As protein: CSARRNTGELFF. J is TRBJ2-2 and V is TRBV20-1; D is unresolved. Germline lookup yields CDR1 DFQATT and CDR2 SNEGSKA (reference sequence). Between the trimmed V and J ends, which lost 2 bases and 1 base, there was a span of 2 bases. The CDR3 consists of 12 residues.

CDR3 residues: CSAREIRGTGELFF. Here the CDR3 DNA reads TGCAGTGCTAGGGAAATCAGGGGAACCGGGGAGCTGTTTTTT. This chain uses TRBV20-1 with TRBJ2-2; maybe TRBD1 (6 bases). The CDR3 has 14 amino acids. Germline V lookup: CDR1 DFQATT, CDR2 SNEGSKA (reference sequence). The germline V and J ends were trimmed by 3 bases and 5 bases, with 13 bases remaining between them.

The rearrangement uses TRBV10-3 and TRBJ2-7; D perhaps matches TRBD1 (6 bases). V gave up 6 bases and J gave up 10 bases, with 22 bases separating them. The CDR3 is made up of 14 amino acids. The germline V gene encodes CDR1 ENHRY and CDR2 SYGVKD. The CDR3 spells CAISDLRQARNQYF. In nucleotides, the CDR3 is TGTGCCATCAGCGACCTTAGACAGGCCAGAAACCAGTACTTC.

The genes are TRBV9 and TRBJ2-3, with 8 nucleotides matching TRBD1. The trim removed 0 bases at V and 7 bases at J, leaving 10 bases unmatched. Germline V gene sequence: CDR1 SGDLS, CDR2 YYNGEE. The CDR3 consists of 16 residues. The CDR3 reads CASSVEPGQASYTQYF. The CDR3 DNA follows: TGTGCCAGCAGCGTAGAACCGGGACAGGCGTCATATACGCAGTATTTT.

This clonotype was observed many times. This chain uses TRBV5-1 with TRBJ2-7; TRBD1 is a possible D gene (6 bases). V lost 4 bases to trimming and J lost 0 bases, with 17 bases between them. CDR3 size: 16 residues. Germline lookup yields CDR1 SGHRS and CDR2 YFSETQ. Here the CDR3 DNA reads TGCGCCAGCAGCCTCAGGGGCCAGTCCAGCTCCTACGAGCAGTACTTC. Encoded protein: CASSLRGQSSSYEQYF.